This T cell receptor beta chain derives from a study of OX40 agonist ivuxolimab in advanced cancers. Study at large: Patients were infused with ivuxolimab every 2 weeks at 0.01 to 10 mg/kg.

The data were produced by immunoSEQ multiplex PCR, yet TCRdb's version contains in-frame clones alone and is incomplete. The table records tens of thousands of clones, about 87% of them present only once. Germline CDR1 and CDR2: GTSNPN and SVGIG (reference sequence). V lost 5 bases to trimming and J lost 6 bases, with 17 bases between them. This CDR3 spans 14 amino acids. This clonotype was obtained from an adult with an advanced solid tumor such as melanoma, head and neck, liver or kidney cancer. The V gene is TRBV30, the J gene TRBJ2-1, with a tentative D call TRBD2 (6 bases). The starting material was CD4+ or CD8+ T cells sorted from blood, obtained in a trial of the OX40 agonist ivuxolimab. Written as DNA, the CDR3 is TGTGCCTGGGACCTCGGGGGAGGCCCCAATGAGCAGTTCTTC. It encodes CAWDLGGGPNEQFF.